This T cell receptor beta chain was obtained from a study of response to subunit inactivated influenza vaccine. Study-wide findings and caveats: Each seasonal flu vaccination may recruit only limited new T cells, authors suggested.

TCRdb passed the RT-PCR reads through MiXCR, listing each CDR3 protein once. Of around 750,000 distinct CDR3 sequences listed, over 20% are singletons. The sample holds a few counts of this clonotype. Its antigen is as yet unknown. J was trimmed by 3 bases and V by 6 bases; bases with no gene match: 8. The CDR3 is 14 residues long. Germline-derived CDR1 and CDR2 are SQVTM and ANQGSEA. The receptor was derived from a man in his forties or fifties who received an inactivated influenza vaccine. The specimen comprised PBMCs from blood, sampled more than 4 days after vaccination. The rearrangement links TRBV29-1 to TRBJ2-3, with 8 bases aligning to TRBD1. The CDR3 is CSVLDRAGTDTQYF. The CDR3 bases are TGCAGCGTGCTGGACAGGGCCGGAACAGATACGCAGTATTTT.